These 6 T cell receptor beta chains were all obtained from the same sample, sequenced in a study of cytotoxic CD8 clonotypes in ibrutinib-treated CLL. Clones were read by immunoSEQ multiplex PCR, and TCRdb kept only the in-frame ones, dropping some. Here the sample spans around 310,000 clones, more than 65% being singletons. Sequencing used PBMCs, obtained before ibrutinib treatment. The receptors were sampled from a human donor with chronic lymphocytic leukemia.

The J gene is TRBJ1-2, the V gene TRBV19, with D perhaps TRBD1 (6 bases). The CDR3 runs 13 residues. Trimming cost V 3 bases and J 3 bases, with 8 bases left between them. Germline CDR1 and CDR2: LNHDA and SQIVND (reference sequence). DNA of the CDR3: TGTGCCAGTAGTATTTCAGGGGACTATGGCTACACCTTC. Amino acids: CASSISGDYGYTF.

This clone was seen a handful of times. The chain employs TRBV6-5 and TRBJ2-2, with D unclear. Looked up from germline, CDR1 is MNHEY and CDR2 is SVGAGI. The CDR3 totals 14 residues. Trimming pared 6 bases from V and 3 bases from J, leaving 11 bases between. CDR3 sequence (DNA): TGTGCCAGCAGCCCATCCGCTTACACCGGGGAGCTGTTTTTT. This translates into CASSPSAYTGELFF.

This chain uses TRBV5-1 with TRBJ1-1; no definite D call. V was clipped by 0 bases and J by 3 bases, with 9 bases between them. Germline CDR1 SGHRS, CDR2 YFSETQ. This CDR3 spans 14 amino acids. This CDR3 is CASSLVAGDTEAFF. The CDR3 DNA sequence: TGCGCCAGCAGCTTGGTCGCGGGCGACACTGAAGCTTTCTTT.

J is TRBJ1-5 and V is TRBV30; D is uncertain. Germline CDR1 reads GTSNPN; CDR2 reads SVGIG (reference sequence). The CDR3 has 16 amino acids. V was cut by 3 bases and J by 4 bases, with 19 bases left in between. CDR3 in amino acids: CAWSKVFGQRNQPQHF. The CDR3 DNA reads as TGTGCCTGGAGCAAGGTTTTTGGGCAGAGAAATCAGCCCCAGCATTTT.

V gene TRBV11-3 combines with J gene TRBJ2-1; D is undetermined. There are 13 residues in the CDR3. V shed 6 bases and J shed 7 bases, with 13 bases lying between them. Germline assignment: CDR1 SGHNT and CDR2 YENEEA. The CDR3 reads CASSPSVGNEQFF. The CDR3 DNA reads as TGTGCCAGCAGTCCTAGTGTGGGGAATGAGCAGTTCTTC.

The chain is built from TRBV7-9 and TRBJ2-7; TRBD2 matches at 7 bases. CDR3 size: 13 residues. Germline V gene data show CDR1 as SEHNR and CDR2 as FQNEAQ (reference sequence). Trimming at V came to 1 base and at J to 4 bases, leaving 1 base not matched to a gene. DNA of the CDR3: TGTGCCAGCAGCTTAGGGGGAGGGTACGAGCAGTACTTC. This sequence encodes CASSLGGGYEQYF.